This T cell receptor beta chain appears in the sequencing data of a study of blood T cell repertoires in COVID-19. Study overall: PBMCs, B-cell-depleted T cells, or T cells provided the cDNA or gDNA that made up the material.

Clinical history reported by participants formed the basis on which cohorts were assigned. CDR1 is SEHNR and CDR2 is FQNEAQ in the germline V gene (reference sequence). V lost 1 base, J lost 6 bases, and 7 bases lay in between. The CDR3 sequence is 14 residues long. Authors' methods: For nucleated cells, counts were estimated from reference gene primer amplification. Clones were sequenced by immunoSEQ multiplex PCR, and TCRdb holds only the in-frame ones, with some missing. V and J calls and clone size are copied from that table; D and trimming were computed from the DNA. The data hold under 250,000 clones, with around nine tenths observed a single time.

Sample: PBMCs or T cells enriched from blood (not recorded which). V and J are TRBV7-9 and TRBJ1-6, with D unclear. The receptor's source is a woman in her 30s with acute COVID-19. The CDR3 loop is CASSLVEPNSPLHF. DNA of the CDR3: TGTGCCAGCAGCTTAGTAGAGCCTAATTCACCCCTCCACTTT.